This T cell receptor (beta chain) was sequenced in a study of OX40 agonist ivuxolimab in advanced cancers. General observations from the study: With doses of 0.1 to 3.0 mg/kg, CD4+ and CD8+ blood T cells had undergone clonal expansion by week 6.

Prior autoimmune disease or systemic immunosuppression barred patients. Blood sampling took place at baseline, cycle 4 day 1, and cycle 7 day 1. Turning to this clone: Its antigen remains unidentified.

Germline CDR1 is SGHTA and CDR2 is FQGNSA. This CDR3 is 12 amino acids long. Between the trimmed V and J ends, which lost 5 bases and 9 bases, there was a span of 11 bases. Sequenced by immunoSEQ multiplex PCR; TCRdb stores in-frame clones only, minus some. This sample has approximately 58,000 clones, with more than 75% found just once. The sequences come from CD4+ or CD8+ T cells sorted from blood, collected in a trial of the OX40 agonist ivuxolimab. The chain has TRBV7-2 and TRBJ2-1, with TRBD2 as a possible D gene (6 bases). This receptor was obtained from an adult with an advanced solid tumor such as melanoma, head and neck, liver or kidney cancer. CDR3 coding DNA: TGTGCCAGCAGCCTCGGGGGTATTGAGCAGTTCTTC. It encodes CASSLGGIEQFF.